The rows below give T cell receptor beta chains drawn from one sample of a study of STAT3 mutations in large granular lymphocyte leukemia. Using immunoSEQ multiplex PCR, the repertoire was profiled, and TCRdb retains in-frame clones only, with some absent. The repertoire holds approximately 2,500 clones, 49% seen once, with over 45% in the top ten. The sample consisted of peripheral blood mononuclear cells. The receptors originated from a man aged 55 to 70 with T-cell large granular lymphocyte leukemia. Some clones in this sample may be carry-over from other donors' samples. CDR3s leave out the opening cysteine and the closing phenylalanine or tryptophan. Expanded clones get a size class; other rows say once, few or many, or leave the size out.

v_call	clone_size	cdr3_aa
TRBV18	NA	ASSLGQGIGGYT
TRBV14	NA	ASSPDTSSYEQY
TRBV10-3	large	AISEFPGGQTSDEQF
TRBV27	few	ASSPNPTGLSSPLH
TRBV5-1	NA	ASSAGTSDTQY
TRBV6-5	few	ASSYSPPGIAYEQY
TRBV7-2	NA	ASSLERGLSQPQH
TRBV18	NA	ASSSLGGRREQY
TRBV28	few	ASSFGNQPQH
TRBV30	NA	AWSPMGTVAYGYT
TRBV5-4	NA	ASSLKTGEETQY
TRBV5-4	NA	ASSSRRDYEQY
TRBV5-8	few	ASSLVRRNQETQY
TRBV7-2	NA	ASSLAGQEVYEQY
TRBV10-3	NA	AIGWNTEAF
TRBV9	NA	ASSVAGDQPQH
TRBV28	large	ASSLHRGVKNIQY
TRBV7-9	NA	ASSLGGGADIQY
TRBV9	few	ASSVGGGGNYGYT
TRBV10-1	NA	ASGPGKRDTEAF
TRBV30	NA	AWQDWGSYEQY
TRBV5-6	few	ASSRRQALGY
TRBV4-1	few	ASSQATREKLF
TRBV6-6	NA	ASSGDINYGYT
TRBV18	NA	ASSPGGSDEQY
TRBV30	NA	AWLWNTEAF
TRBV5-1	few	ASSFGGGANYGYT
TRBV13	NA	ASSLYGDTQY
TRBV20-1	once	SAPGASGYT
TRBV30	NA	AWSVLGPGYT
TRBV30	once	AWSPTGIREKLF
TRBV30	NA	AWSPTGVGYT
TRBV6-6	few	ASSDAPPGYT
TRBV5-1	NA	ASSPFSGLETQY
TRBV5-1	NA	ASSSAGGISYEQY
TRBV27	NA	ASYSGGAWDTQY
TRBV5-1	few	ASSLGRQDSNYGYT
TRBV7-1	NA	ASSLREARDSPLH
TRBV7-3	NA	ASSQWDRGEQY
TRBV18	NA	ASSPPMTNLRELF
TRBV7-8	few	ASSLAQGGYYEQY
TRBV4-3	NA	ASSLRTGDYEQY
TRBV7-2	NA	ASSLRGVESSYEQY
TRBV5-1	NA	ASSLGRGNSPLH
TRBV5-1	NA	ASSPDSGGNPYEQY
TRBV27	few	ASSLSANQPQH
TRBV4-2	medium-sized	ASSPDLGATEAF
TRBV6-5	NA	ATGAGAGYT
TRBV18	NA	ASSPPGNTEAF
TRBV7-9	NA	ASSRLGQRYEQY
TRBV5-1	NA	ASSSGTGGNYEQY
TRBV18	few	ASSLTRNTEAF
TRBV23-1	NA	ASRKGRDGETQY